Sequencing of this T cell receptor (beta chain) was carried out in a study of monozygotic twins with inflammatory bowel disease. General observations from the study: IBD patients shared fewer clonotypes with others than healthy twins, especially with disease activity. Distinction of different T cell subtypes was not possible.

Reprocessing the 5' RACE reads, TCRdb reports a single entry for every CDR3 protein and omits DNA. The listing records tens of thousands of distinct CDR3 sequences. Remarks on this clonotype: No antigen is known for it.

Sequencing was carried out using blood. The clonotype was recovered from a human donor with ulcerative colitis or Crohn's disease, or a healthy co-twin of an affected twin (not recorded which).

The CDR3 protein is CAISERKSSYGYTF. This chain uses TRBV10-3 with TRBJ1-2. CDR3 length equals 14 residues. The V gene's germline CDR1 is ENHRY and CDR2 SYGVKD.